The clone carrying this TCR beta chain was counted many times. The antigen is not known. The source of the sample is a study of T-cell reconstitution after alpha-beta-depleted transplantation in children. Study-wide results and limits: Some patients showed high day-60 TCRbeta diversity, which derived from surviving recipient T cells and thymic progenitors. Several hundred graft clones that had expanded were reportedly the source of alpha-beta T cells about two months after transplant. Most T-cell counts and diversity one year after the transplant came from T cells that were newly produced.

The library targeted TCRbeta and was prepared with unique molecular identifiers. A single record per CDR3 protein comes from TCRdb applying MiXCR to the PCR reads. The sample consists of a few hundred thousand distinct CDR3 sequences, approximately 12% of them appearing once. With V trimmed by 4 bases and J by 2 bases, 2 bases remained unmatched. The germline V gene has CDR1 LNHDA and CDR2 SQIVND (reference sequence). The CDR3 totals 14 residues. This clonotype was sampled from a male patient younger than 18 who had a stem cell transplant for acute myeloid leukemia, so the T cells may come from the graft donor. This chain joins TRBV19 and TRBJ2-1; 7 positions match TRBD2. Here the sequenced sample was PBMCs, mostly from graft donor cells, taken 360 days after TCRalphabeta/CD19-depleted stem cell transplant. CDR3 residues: CASSTSGAYNEQFF. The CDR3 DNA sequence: TGTGCCAGTAGTACTAGCGGAGCCTACAATGAGCAGTTCTTC.